Following are 12 T cell receptor beta chains from one sample sequenced in a study of blood T cells in healthy people across ages. A second roughly 6 to 12 cycle PCR used barcoded and J-beta primers. In TCRdb, the 5' RACE reads were re-called with MiXCR into one record per CDR3 protein. Seen here are around 1.1 million distinct CDR3 sequences, 35% to 40% observed once, and the top ten hold around 13%. The material sequenced was blood. The receptors shown here come from a man aged 18 to 35 in good health.

The rearrangement links TRBV20-1 to TRBJ1-1; the D gene is possibly TRBD1 (5 bases). Deletions cut 0 bases from V and 0 bases from J, with 14 bases between. Per the germline V gene, CDR1 is DFQATT and CDR2 is SNEGSKA (reference sequence). The CDR3 length is 16 residues. The CDR3 nucleotides read TGCAGTGCTAGAGATCACCAGGGCCCCATGAACACTGAAGCTTTCTTT. Protein: CSARDHQGPMNTEAFF.

J is TRBJ2-5 and V is TRBV27, with TRBD2 matching 8 bases. The better agreement between TRBJ2-7 and the DNA end casts doubt on the J call. Germline V gene data show CDR1 as MNHEY and CDR2 as SMNVEV (reference sequence). The CDR3 is made up of 16 amino acids. The CDR3 region is CASSLSGGDAGYEQYF. CDR3 in DNA: TGTGCCAGCAGTTTATCCGGGGGGGACGCAGGATACGAGCAGTACTTC.

The rearrangement links TRBV4-1 to TRBJ2-4, with D perhaps matching TRBD1 (5 bases). The CDR3 sequence is 14 residues long. The V end lost 5 bases, the J end lost 0 bases, and 8 bases lay between the germline ends. The V gene's germline CDR1 is MGHRA and CDR2 YSYEKL. In DNA form, the CDR3 reads TGCGCCAGCAGCGAGACAGTAGCCAAAAACATTCAGTACTTC. The encoded protein is CASSETVAKNIQYF.

This clonotype has a count of ten or more. The chain uses TRBV7-2 and TRBJ1-2; D is undetermined. Between the trimmed V and J ends, which lost 2 bases and 3 bases, there was a span of 10 bases. This CDR3 spans 14 amino acids. Germline V gene lookup returns CDR1 SGHTA and CDR2 FQGNSA. CDR3 sequence reads: CASSLLGTDYGYTF. CDR3 DNA sequence: TGTGCCAGCAGCTTATTGGGAACCGACTATGGCTACACCTTC.

This clonotype turned up a few times. CDR3 DNA: TGTGCCTGGAGACTAGCGGGGGAGCAGTTCTTC. Its translation is CAWRLAGEQFF. The V and J genes are TRBV30 and TRBJ2-1; 10 bases are shared with TRBD2. J gave up 10 bases and V 3 bases, and 0 bases lay outside the gene matches. From germline, CDR1 is GTSNPN and CDR2 SVGIG (reference sequence). The CDR3 length is 11 residues. The full variable domain, with the rest looked up from reference TRBV30 and TRBJ2-1, is SQTIHQWPATLVQPVGSPLSLECTVEGTSNPNLYWYRQAAGRGLQLLFYSVGIGQISSEVPQNLSASRPQDRQFILSSKKLLLSDSGFYLCAWRLAGEQFFGPGTRLTVL.

The chain links TRBV20-1 to TRBJ1-4; no firm D call. Germline V gives CDR1 DFQATT, CDR2 SNEGSKA (reference sequence). The CDR3 contains 15 residues. V lost 0 bases to trimming and J lost 10 bases, with 18 bases between them. The CDR3 region is CSARDSGSAIGKLFF. CDR3 sequence (DNA): TGCAGTGCTAGAGATTCGGGGAGCGCAATAGGAAAACTGTTTTTT.

The chain combines TRBV9 with TRBJ2-5, with D unclear. The CDR3 extends over 15 amino acids. V was clipped by 3 bases and J by 11 bases, with 23 bases between them. Germline CDR1 is SGDLS and CDR2 is YYNGEE. CDR3 nucleotides: TGTGCCAGCAGCGGCCGCAGACCCTCCTACAATGAGCAGTACTTC. As protein: CASSGRRPSYNEQYF.

The rearrangement links TRBV3-1 to TRBJ2-7; TRBD1 is a possible D gene (6 bases). The J call may be wrong; the DNA end is better matched by TRBJ2-5. The CDR3 totals 16 residues. Germline V gene lookup returns CDR1 LGHDT and CDR2 YNNKEL (reference sequence). The CDR3, as DNA: TGTGCCAGCAGCCAAGCCCGCACAGGGTACCAAGAGACCCAGTACTTC. Translation: CASSQARTGYQETQYF.

This chain connects TRBV6-2 or TRBV6-3 to TRBJ2-1; TRBD2 matches 7 bases. With 2 bases clipped from V and 6 bases from J, the junction kept 7 bases outside the gene matches. The CDR3 has 15 amino acids. Germline V gene sequence: CDR1 MNHEY, CDR2 SVGEGT. DNA for the CDR3: TGTGCCAGCAGTTACAGGGGACTATTCATCAATGAGCAGTTCTTC. This sequence encodes CASSYRGLFINEQFF.

V and J are TRBV5-1 and TRBJ1-1, with D unresolved. The V end lost 5 bases, the J end lost 1 base, and 12 bases lay between the germline ends. The CDR3 contains 14 residues. CDR1 and CDR2 from the germline V gene are SGHRS and YFSETQ. The CDR3 loop reads CASSYRAPNTEAFF. The CDR3 DNA reads TGCGCCAGCAGTTATAGGGCTCCGAACACTGAAGCTTTCTTT. The whole variable domain, remainder taken from reference TRBV5-1 and TRBJ1-1, is KAGVTQTPRYLIKTRGQQVTLSCSPISGHRSVSWYQQTPGQGLQFLFEYFSETQRNKGNFPGRFSGRQFSNSRSEMNVSTLELGDSALYLCASSYRAPNTEAFFGQGTRLTVV.

The sample holds a few counts of this clonotype. This chain connects TRBV20-1 to TRBJ2-6; D gene ambiguous. There are 13 residues in the CDR3. V was clipped by 6 bases and J by 6 bases, with 12 bases between them. CDR1 is DFQATT and CDR2 is SNEGSKA in the germline V gene (reference sequence). CDR3 residues: CSAPNLEANVLTF. CDR3 DNA: TGCAGTGCCCCCAACCTGGAGGCCAACGTCCTGACTTTC.

This clonotype has at least ten counts. CDR3 nucleotide sequence: TGCAGCGCAATCGGAGGAATTTACTACAATGAGCAGTTCTTC. Its translation is CSAIGGIYYNEQFF. The genes are TRBV29-1 and TRBJ2-1, with D maybe TRBD2 (5 bases). The germline V and J ends were trimmed by 7 bases and 3 bases, with 16 bases remaining between them. CDR3 size: 14 residues. Germline V gene sequence: CDR1 SQVTM, CDR2 ANQGSEA.